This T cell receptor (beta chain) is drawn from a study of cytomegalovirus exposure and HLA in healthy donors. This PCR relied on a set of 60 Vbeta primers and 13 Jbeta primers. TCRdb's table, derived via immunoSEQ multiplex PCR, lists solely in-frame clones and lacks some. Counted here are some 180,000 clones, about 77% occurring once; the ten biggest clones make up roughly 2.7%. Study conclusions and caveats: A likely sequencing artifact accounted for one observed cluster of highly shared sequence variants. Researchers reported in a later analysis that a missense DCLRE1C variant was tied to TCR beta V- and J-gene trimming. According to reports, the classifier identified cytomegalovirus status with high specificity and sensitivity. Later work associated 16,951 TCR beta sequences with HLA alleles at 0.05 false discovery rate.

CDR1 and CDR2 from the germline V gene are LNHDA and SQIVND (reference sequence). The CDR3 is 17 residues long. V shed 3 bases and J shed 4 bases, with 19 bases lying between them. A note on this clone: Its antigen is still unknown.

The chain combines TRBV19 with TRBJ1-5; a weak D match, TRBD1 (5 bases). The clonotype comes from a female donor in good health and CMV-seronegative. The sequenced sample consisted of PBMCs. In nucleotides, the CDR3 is TGTGCCAGTAGTATGGGCTTGTTGGGTAGGGGAAATCAGCCCCAGCATTTT. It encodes CASSMGLLGRGNQPQHF.